Below, 5 T cell receptor beta chains from the same sample are listed, as sequenced in a study of T cells after yellow fever vaccination. Using its own MiXCR run on the 5' RACE reads, TCRdb lists one record per CDR3 protein. In the table there are around 300,000 distinct CDR3 sequences, roughly 13% of which are singletons. Sequencing used CD4+ T cells sorted from PBMCs, obtained 45 days after the yellow fever booster vaccination. All receptors derive from a man younger than 45 who received the YFV17D yellow fever vaccine.

The rearrangement joins TRBV7-9 to TRBJ2-3, with D maybe TRBD1 (6 bases). The V gene lost 5 bases and the J gene lost 1 base, with 13 bases spanning the gap. The CDR3 consists of 15 residues. Germline assignment: CDR1 SEHNR and CDR2 FQNEAQ (reference sequence). The CDR3 nucleotides are TGTGCCAGCAGCGCACCGGGACAACGCACAGATACGCAGTATTTT. The encoded protein is CASSAPGQRTDTQYF.

The CDR3 sequence is CASSLGLGGAPDTQYF. The CDR3 DNA follows: TGTGCCAGCAGTTTAGGATTAGGAGGGGCCCCAGATACGCAGTATTTT. This chain joins TRBV12-3 or TRBV12-4 and TRBJ2-3; tentative D call: TRBD2 (6 bases). The CDR3 extends over 16 amino acids. Trimming took 1 base from V and 4 from J, leaving 15 bases between them.

A few counts support this clonotype. The genes are TRBV20-1 and TRBJ2-7; D uncertain. V was shortened by 4 bases and J by 3 bases, with 10 bases between the two germline ends. This CDR3 region has 12 residues. Germline V gene sequence: CDR1 DFQATT, CDR2 SNEGSKA (reference sequence). In DNA, the CDR3 is TGCAGTGCTACTACGTTCAACTACGAGCAGTACTTC. It is translated as CSATTFNYEQYF.

The CDR3 is CASSGTFQETQYF. For the CDR3, the DNA is TGTGCCAGTAGCGGGACATTTCAAGAGACCCAGTACTTC. The rearrangement uses TRBV19 and TRBJ2-5, with a tentative D call TRBD1 (6 bases). This CDR3 contains 13 residues. With 6 bases removed from V and 2 bases from J, the gap between germline ends came to 10 bases. CDR1 is LNHDA and CDR2 is SQIVND in the germline V gene (reference sequence).

The chain has TRBV6-5 and TRBJ1-2, with TRBD1 matching over 8 bases. This CDR3 region has 16 residues. Trimming took 0 bases from V and 6 from J; bases not matched to a gene: 9. Germline V gene lookup returns CDR1 MNHEY and CDR2 SVGAGI. The CDR3 coding sequence is TGTGCCAGCAGTTACTCGGCGACAGGGGCGGGGGATGGCTACACCTTC. Translating gives CASSYSATGAGDGYTF.